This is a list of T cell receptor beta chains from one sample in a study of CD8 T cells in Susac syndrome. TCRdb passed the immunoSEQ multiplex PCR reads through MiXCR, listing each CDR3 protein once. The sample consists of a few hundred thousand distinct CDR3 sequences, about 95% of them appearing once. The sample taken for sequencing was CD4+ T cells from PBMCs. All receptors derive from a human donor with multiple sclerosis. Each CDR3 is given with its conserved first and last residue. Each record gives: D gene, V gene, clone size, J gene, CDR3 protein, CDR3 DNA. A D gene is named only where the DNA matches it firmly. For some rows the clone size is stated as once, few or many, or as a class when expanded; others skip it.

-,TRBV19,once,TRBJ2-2,CASSPAWTGPPGELFF,TGTGCCAGTAGCCCCGCCTGGACTGGGCCGCCCGGGGAGCTGTTTTTT
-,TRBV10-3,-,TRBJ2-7,CATFPVLGDEQYF,TGTGCCACATTCCCAGTGCTAGGCGACGAGCAGTACTTC
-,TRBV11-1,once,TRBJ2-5,CASSFGSNAYQETQYF,TGTGCCAGCAGCTTCGGCTCGAATGCGTACCAAGAGACCCAGTACTTC
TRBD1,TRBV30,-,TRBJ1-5,CAWRRRGPVLQPQHF,TGTGCCTGGAGGCGCAGGGGGCCCGTTTTACAGCCCCAGCATTTT
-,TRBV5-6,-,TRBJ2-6,CASSLLTSSGANVLTF,TGTGCCAGCAGCTTGTTGACGAGTTCTGGGGCCAACGTCCTGACTTTC
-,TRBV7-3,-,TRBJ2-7,CASSLDSRSYEQYF,TGTGCCAGCAGCTTAGACAGTCGATCCTACGAGCAGTACTTC
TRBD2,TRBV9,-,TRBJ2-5,CASSVTGLAETQYF,TGTGCCAGCAGCGTAACGGGACTAGCTGAGACCCAGTACTTC
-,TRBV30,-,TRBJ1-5,CAWSAGREQPQHF,TGTGCCTGGAGTGCAGGGCGTGAACAGCCCCAGCATTTT
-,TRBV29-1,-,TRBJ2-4,CSVDRIGVAKNIQYF,TGCAGCGTTGACCGAATAGGGGTAGCCAAAAACATTCAGTACTTC
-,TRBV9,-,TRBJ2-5,CASSRAQETQYF,TGTGCCAGCAGCAGGGCCCAAGAGACCCAGTACTTC
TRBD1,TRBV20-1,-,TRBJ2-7,CSAWGQAYEQYF,TGCAGTGCTTGGGGACAGGCCTACGAGCAGTACTTC
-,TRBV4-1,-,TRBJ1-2,CASSEVKGGVNYGYTF,TGTGCCAGCAGCGAAGTAAAGGGGGGGGTCAACTATGGCTACACCTTC
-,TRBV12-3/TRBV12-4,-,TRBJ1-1,CANPPEAFF,TGTGCCAACCCCCCCGAAGCTTTCTTT
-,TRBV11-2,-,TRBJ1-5,CASSLGENQPQHF,TGTGCCAGCAGCTTAGGGGAGAATCAGCCCCAGCATTTT
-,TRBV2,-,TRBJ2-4,CASIPDGGDIQYF,TGTGCCAGCATTCCAGACGGAGGGGACATTCAGTACTTC
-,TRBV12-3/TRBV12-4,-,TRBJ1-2,CASRLGAGFGYTF,TGTGCCAGCAGGCTCGGGGCTGGGTTTGGCTACACCTTC
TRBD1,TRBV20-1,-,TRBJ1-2,CSAYRDRLGYTF,TGCAGTGCCTACCGGGACAGGTTGGGCTACACCTTC
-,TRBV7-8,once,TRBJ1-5,CASSLEAERAGVFGQPQHF,TGTGCCAGCAGCTTAGAGGCTGAGCGGGCAGGTGTCTTCGGGCAGCCCCAGCATTTT
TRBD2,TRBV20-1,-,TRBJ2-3,CSARERAGGAQTDTQYF,TGCAGTGCTAGAGAAAGAGCGGGAGGGGCTCAGACAGATACGCAGTATTTT
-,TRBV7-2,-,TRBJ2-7,CASSFSLLLSYEQYF,TGTGCCAGCAGCTTTAGTCTTCTCCTATCCTACGAGCAGTACTTC
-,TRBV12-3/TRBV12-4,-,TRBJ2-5,CASSLIGTVGETQYF,TGTGCCAGCAGTTTGATCGGAACCGTGGGGGAGACCCAGTACTTC
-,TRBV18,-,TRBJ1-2,CASSSTGPGGYTF,TGTGCCAGCTCGTCTACAGGGCCGGGTGGCTACACCTTC
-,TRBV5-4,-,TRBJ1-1,CASSLLDGNTEAFF,TGTGCCAGCAGCTTGCTGGACGGGAACACTGAAGCTTTCTTT
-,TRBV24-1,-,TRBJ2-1,CATSDAGPRNEQFF,TGTGCCACCAGTGATGCCGGACCAAGAAATGAGCAGTTCTTC
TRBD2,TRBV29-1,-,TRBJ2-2,CSVLGGYTGELFF,TGCAGCGTTCTCGGGGGGTACACCGGGGAGCTGTTTTTT
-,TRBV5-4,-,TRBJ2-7,CASSLEGHLLEEQYF,TGTGCCAGCAGCTTGGAAGGACACCTTCTGGAGGAGCAGTACTTC
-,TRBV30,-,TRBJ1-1,CAWLFRGMTEAFF,TGTGCCTGGTTATTCAGAGGGATGACTGAAGCTTTCTTT
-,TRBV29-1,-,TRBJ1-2,CSVDKADYNYGYTF,TGCAGCGTTGATAAGGCAGACTACAACTATGGCTACACCTTC
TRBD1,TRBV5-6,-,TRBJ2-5,CASSIGQGGKETQYF,TGTGCCAGCAGCATCGGACAGGGGGGGAAAGAGACCCAGTACTTC
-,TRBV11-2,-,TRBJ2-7,CASSSSGNVYEQYF,TGTGCCAGCAGCTCGTCCGGGAATGTTTACGAGCAGTACTTC
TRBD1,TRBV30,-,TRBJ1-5,CAWSSARDSRSNQPQHF,TGTGCCTGGAGTAGCGCCAGGGACAGTAGAAGCAATCAGCCCCAGCATTTT
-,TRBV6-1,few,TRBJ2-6,CASSGGSGANVLTF,TGTGCCAGCAGTGGGGGCTCTGGGGCCAACGTCCTGACTTTC
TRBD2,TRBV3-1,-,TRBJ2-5,CASSQVVGGSETQYF,TGTGCCAGCAGCCAAGTCGTGGGAGGGTCGGAGACCCAGTACTTC
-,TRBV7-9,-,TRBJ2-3,CASSFRLAGATLVTQYF,TGTGCCAGCAGCTTCCGACTAGCAGGGGCCACACTGGTTACGCAGTATTTT
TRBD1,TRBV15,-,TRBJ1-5,CATSMTGNQPQHF,TGTGCCACCAGCATGACAGGGAATCAGCCCCAGCATTTT
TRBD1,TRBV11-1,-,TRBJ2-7,CASSNGGTGQYEQYF,TGTGCCAGCAGCAATGGGGGGACAGGGCAGTACGAGCAGTACTTC
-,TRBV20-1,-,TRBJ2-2,CSLWLPNTGELFF,TGCAGTTTGTGGTTACCGAACACCGGGGAGCTGTTTTTT
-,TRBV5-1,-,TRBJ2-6,CASSLASGTSGANVLTF,TGCGCCAGCAGCTTGGCCTCAGGGACCTCTGGGGCCAACGTCCTGACTTTC
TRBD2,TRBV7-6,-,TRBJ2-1,CASGAPAGSSYNEQFF,TGTGCCAGCGGAGCCCCAGCGGGGAGCTCCTACAATGAGCAGTTCTTC
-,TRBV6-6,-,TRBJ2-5,CASSYAGQKETQYF,TGTGCCAGCAGTTACGCCGGACAGAAAGAGACCCAGTACTTC
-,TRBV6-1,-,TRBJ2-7,CASSRGSGTATYEQYF,TGTGCCAGCAGCCGGGGGTCCGGGACAGCAACCTACGAGCAGTACTTC
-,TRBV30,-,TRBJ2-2,CAWSGAGTGELFF,TGTGCCTGGAGTGGAGCAGGAACCGGGGAGCTGTTTTTT
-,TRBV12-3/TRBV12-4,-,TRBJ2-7,CASSPLPGAEQYF,TGTGCCAGCAGTCCCCTCCCTGGTGCCGAGCAGTACTTC